The 24 T cell receptor beta chains given below trace back to one sample, sequenced in a study of cytomegalovirus exposure and HLA in healthy donors. Both 60 Vbeta primers and 13 Jbeta primers went into the PCR. Libraries were prepared by immunoSEQ multiplex PCR; TCRdb keeps only in-frame clonotypes and omits some of them. The sample shows some 190,000 clones, roughly 80% of them seen only once. Sequencing was performed on PBMCs. The receptors come from a woman in her 30s in good health and CMV-seropositive.

A few counts support this clone. The rearrangement joins TRBV6-1 to TRBJ1-4; D may be TRBD1 (5 bases). CDR3 length: 14 amino acids. The V gene's germline CDR1 is MNHNS and CDR2 SASEGT. Trimming took off 3 bases at V and 2 bases at J, with 7 bases between the two ends. The DNA for the CDR3 is TGTGCCAGCAGTGAGCAGGGCACTAATGAAAAACTGTTTTTT. It is translated as CASSEQGTNEKLFF.

The genes are TRBV30 and TRBJ1-1; 8 nucleotides agree with TRBD1. Germline V CDR1 and CDR2: GTSNPN, SVGIG (reference sequence). The CDR3 is made up of 14 amino acids. Germline trimming cut 1 base from V and 5 bases from J; bases unmatched to any gene: 6. CDR3 protein: CAWSGGQGWTEAFF. The CDR3 coding sequence is TGTGCCTGGAGTGGCGGACAGGGATGGACTGAAGCTTTCTTT.

This clone was observed a few times. CDR3 protein: CASSSGQVFVNTGELFF. The CDR3 DNA reads as TGTGCCAGCAGCTCGGGACAGGTTTTTGTTAACACCGGGGAGCTGTTTTTT. V usage is TRBV7-9 and J usage is TRBJ2-2; 8 nucleotides agree with TRBD1. Germline V lookup: CDR1 SEHNR, CDR2 FQNEAQ (reference sequence). V shed 4 bases and J 2 bases; nucleotides not matched to a gene: 9. The CDR3 extends over 17 amino acids. The entire variable domain, with the rest obtained from reference TRBV7-9 and TRBJ2-2, is as follows: DTGVSQNPRHKITKRGQNVTFRCDPISEHNRLYWYRQTLGQGPEFLTYFQNEAQLEKSRLLSDRFSAERPKGSFSTLEIQRTEQGDSAMYLCASSSGQVFVNTGELFFGEGSRLTVL.

This clone was observed a few times. The genes are TRBV25-1 and TRBJ2-5; TRBD2 agrees at 10 bases. CDR3 length equals 15 residues. V gave up 5 bases and J gave up 4 bases; unmatched junction bases: 7. CDR1 is MGHDK, CDR2 SYGVNS, per germline. The CDR3 spells CASSFGAGGPETQYF. CDR3 nucleotide sequence: TGTGCCAGCAGTTTTGGAGCGGGGGGGCCAGAGACCCAGTACTTC.

The chain has TRBV7-3 and TRBJ1-1; possibly TRBD1 for D (6 bases). Germline CDR1 SGHTA, CDR2 FQGTGA. Trimming removed 3 bases from V and 5 bases from J, with 10 bases in between. The length of the CDR3 is 13 residues. The CDR3 loop is CASSFRQGTEAFF. Here the CDR3 DNA reads TGTGCCAGCAGCTTCCGGCAGGGGACTGAAGCTTTCTTT.

The chain links TRBV7-9 to TRBJ1-4; D gene uncertain. The CDR3 has 14 amino acids. The V gene's germline CDR1 is SEHNR and CDR2 FQNEAQ (reference sequence). The V gene lost 1 base and the J gene lost 8 bases, with 11 bases spanning the gap. DNA for the CDR3: TGTGCCAGCAGCTTAGGGGCTGGTCGGGAAAAACTGTTTTTT. It yields the protein CASSLGAGREKLFF.

The chain couples TRBV10-3 to TRBJ2-2; tentatively, D is TRBD2 (7 bases). The CDR3 has 15 residues. The germline V gene has CDR1 ENHRY and CDR2 SYGVKD. Trimming took 2 bases from V and 4 from J, leaving 11 bases between them. DNA of the CDR3: TGTGCCATCAGTGAGCGGGGGGCCCCCACCGGGGAGCTGTTTTTT. Amino acid sequence: CAISERGAPTGELFF.

The chain links TRBV28 to TRBJ2-7; TRBD2 agrees at 12 bases. The CDR3 loop spans 14 amino acids. J lost 3 bases, V lost 6 bases, and 3 bases had no gene match. From germline, CDR1 is MDHEN and CDR2 SYDVKM. CDR3 coding DNA: TGTGCCAGCAGACTAGCGGGAGGTAACTACGAGCAGTACTTC. Residues: CASRLAGGNYEQYF.

The V and J genes are TRBV11-3 and TRBJ1-1; D is undetermined. This CDR3 spans 13 amino acids. V was clipped by 0 bases and J by 11 bases, with 13 bases between them. The germline V gene encodes CDR1 SGHNT and CDR2 YENEEA. CDR3 protein: CASSLDGKSGAFF. In DNA, the CDR3 is TGTGCCAGCAGCTTAGACGGGAAAAGTGGGGCTTTCTTT.

This chain uses TRBV28 with TRBJ1-1; 9 bases are a match to TRBD1. Germline trimming cut 6 bases from V and 11 bases from J; bases unmatched to any gene: 4. Per germline, CDR1 MDHEN and CDR2 SYDVKM. This CDR3 has 11 amino acids. The CDR3 reads CASSRTGVAFF. Here the CDR3 DNA reads TGTGCCAGCAGCCGGACAGGGGTGGCTTTCTTT.

The chain is built from TRBV30 and TRBJ1-1; TRBD1 agrees at 8 bases. Germline loops: CDR1 GTSNPN, CDR2 SVGIG (reference sequence). The CDR3 runs 12 residues. V lost 8 bases and J lost 4; bases outside the gene matches: 6. The DNA of the CDR3 is TGTGCCGGCGGACAGGGTGGCACTGAAGCTTTCTTT. Protein sequence: CAGGQGGTEAFF.

The J gene is TRBJ1-2, the V gene TRBV6-6; 7 bases match TRBD1. J gave up 4 bases and V 7 bases, and 6 bases lay outside the gene matches. The length of the CDR3 is 13 residues. The germline V gene encodes CDR1 MNHNY and CDR2 SVGAGI (reference sequence). CDR3 residues: CASTQGVPYGYTF. In nucleotides, the CDR3 is TGTGCCAGCACCCAGGGGGTTCCCTATGGCTACACCTTC.

The V gene is TRBV7-9, the J gene TRBJ1-5; D not resolved. There are 14 residues in the CDR3. The ends were cut back, 5 bases at V and 0 bases at J, with 8 bases in the middle. Germline CDR1 is SEHNR and CDR2 is FQNEAQ (reference sequence). Here the CDR3 reads CASSPASSNQPQHF. The DNA for the CDR3 is TGTGCCAGCAGCCCCGCGAGTAGCAATCAGCCCCAGCATTTT.

V is TRBV29-1 and J is TRBJ2-6, with 8 bases that match TRBD1. The CDR3 sequence is 13 residues long. The germline V gene has CDR1 SQVTM and CDR2 ANQGSEA. The V gene end was trimmed by 6 bases and the J gene end by 4 bases; junction bases not matched to a gene: 2. CDR3 coding DNA: TGCAGCGTCGGGACAGGAGGGGCCAACGTCCTGACTTTC. It translates to CSVGTGGANVLTF.

The chain has TRBV2 and TRBJ1-2, with 7 positions matching TRBD1. The ends lost 5 bases at V and 7 bases at J; junction bases unmatched: 10. The length of the CDR3 is 14 residues. Germline V gene data show CDR1 as SNHLY and CDR2 as FYNNEI. CDR3 bases: TGTGCCAGCAGTTACAGGGGCGCCTCTAGTGGCTACACCTTC. Translation: CASSYRGASSGYTF.

This clone was seen more than once but under ten times. This sequence joins TRBV10-1 and TRBJ1-5; D is perhaps TRBD1 (6 bases). Germline lookup yields CDR1 WNHNN and CDR2 SYGVQD (reference sequence). The germline V and J ends were trimmed by 3 bases and 5 bases, with 8 bases remaining between them. This CDR3 has 13 amino acids. The DNA for the CDR3 is TGCGCCAGCAGTGAACAGGGAGATCAGCCCCAGCATTTT. It codes for CASSEQGDQPQHF.

This clone was counted between two and nine times. This chain connects TRBV5-6 to TRBJ1-1, with TRBD1 matching over 7 bases. Per germline, CDR1 SGHDT and CDR2 YYEEEE. The CDR3 covers 15 residues. V lost 6 bases, J lost 4 bases, and 12 bases stayed unmatched. The CDR3, as DNA: TGTGCCAGCACCATCGATCGAACAGGGGTCACTGAAGCTTTCTTT. Translating it yields CASTIDRTGVTEAFF.

In DNA, the CDR3 is TGCAGTGCTAGAGAAGGGGGAGCTTTCTTT. Translated: CSAREGGAFF. This chain links TRBV20-1 with TRBJ1-1, with a tentative D call TRBD1 (6 bases). CDR3 length: 10 residues. Trimming pared 0 bases from V and 10 bases from J, leaving 6 bases between. Germline V CDR1 and CDR2: DFQATT, SNEGSKA (reference sequence).

This chain uses TRBV7-3 with TRBJ1-1; 8 bases map to TRBD1. The CDR3 runs 14 residues. In germline, CDR1 is SGHTA, CDR2 FQGTGA. V lost 2 bases to trimming and J lost 3 bases; unmatched junction nucleotides: 2. The CDR3 sequence is CASSLQGADTEAFF. DNA of the CDR3: TGTGCCAGCAGCTTACAGGGGGCGGACACTGAAGCTTTCTTT.

This clone was found a few times. This sequence joins TRBV7-2 and TRBJ2-7, with a possible D match to TRBD2 (5 bases). V lost 0 bases and J lost 10, with 7 bases in between. Germline V CDR1 and CDR2: SGHTA, FQGNSA. This CDR3 is 11 amino acids long. The CDR3 spells CASSLAGSQYF. The CDR3 DNA reads TGTGCCAGCAGCTTAGCGGGGAGTCAGTACTTC. Together with reference TRBV7-2 and TRBJ2-7, the CDR3 gives the full variable domain: GAGVSQSPSNKVTEKGKDVELRCDPISGHTALYWYRQSLGQGLEFLIYFQGNSAPDKSGLPSDRFSAERTGGSVSTLTIQRTQQEDSAVYLCASSLAGSQYFGPGTRLTVT.

The V and J genes are TRBV19 and TRBJ2-1; D is possibly TRBD2 (5 bases). This CDR3 spans 17 amino acids. The germline V and J ends were trimmed by 2 bases and 0 bases, with 14 bases remaining between them. The germline V gene encodes CDR1 LNHDA and CDR2 SQIVND (reference sequence). This CDR3 is CASSIRGAANSYNEQFF. In DNA, the CDR3 is TGTGCCAGTAGTATAAGAGGAGCGGCGAACTCCTACAATGAGCAGTTCTTC.

The chain joins TRBV9 to TRBJ2-3; possible D gene TRBD2, 7 bases. In germline, CDR1 is SGDLS, CDR2 YYNGEE. The V end lost 4 bases, the J end lost 6 bases, and 15 bases lay between the germline ends. CDR3 length equals 14 residues. The CDR3 spells CASSPPGGRDTQYF. The DNA for the CDR3 is TGTGCCAGCAGCCCCCCGGGGGGCAGGGATACGCAGTATTTT.

The chain links TRBV18 to TRBJ1-2; D might be TRBD1 (5 bases). Trimming pared 3 bases from V and 8 bases from J, leaving 16 bases between. This CDR3 has 14 residues. In germline, CDR1 is KGHSH, CDR2 LQKENI. For the CDR3, the DNA is TGTGCCAGCTCACCTCAGGGTAATCCGAGGGGCTACACCTTC. Encoded protein: CASSPQGNPRGYTF.

CDR3 nucleotide sequence: TGTGCCAGCAGCTTGGACTATCACAATGAGCAGTTCTTC. This sequence encodes CASSLDYHNEQFF. V usage is TRBV7-6 and J usage is TRBJ2-1, with a possible D match to TRBD2 (6 bases). V was clipped by 3 bases and J by 5 bases, with 8 bases between them. CDR1 and CDR2 from the germline V gene are SGHVS and FNYEAQ. CDR3 size: 13 residues.